What follows are 9 T cell receptor beta chains derived from one specimen sequenced in a study of human T cells and chemical hapten exposure. Stated time point: patch test 1, 2 weeks after DPC sensitization. Noted treatment: therapeutic diphenylcyclopropenone sensitization with weekly scalp DPC. TCRdb independently ran MiXCR on the RACE reads; one entry per CDR3 protein. The data contain some 380,000 distinct CDR3 sequences, approximately 5.1% of them seen just once; the ten biggest clones take up about 2.2%. Sample: whole blood, taken in connection with sensitization to the hapten diphenylcyclopropenone (DPC). The source is a woman aged 45-59 years with alopecia areata. Some clones in this sample may be carry-over from other donors' samples.

This clonotype occurred many times. V is TRBV12-3 or TRBV12-4 and J is TRBJ1-2, with 7 bases aligning to TRBD1. The CDR3 extends over 14 amino acids. V dropped 5 bases and J dropped 1; count of bases not matched to a gene: 4. CDR3 DNA: TGTGCCAGCAGTCCGACAGGGATTAACTATGGCTACACCTTC. The encoded protein is CASSPTGINYGYTF.

At least ten counts were recorded for this clonotype. The chain has TRBV9 and TRBJ2-5; TRBD1 matches at 8 bases. Germline trimming cut 3 bases from V and 4 bases from J; bases unmatched to any gene: 8. CDR1 and CDR2 from the germline V gene are SGDLS and YYNGEE. The CDR3 is 15 amino acids. This chain's CDR3 is CASSEGTGRAETQYF. The CDR3 DNA reads TGTGCCAGCAGCGAGGGGACAGGAAGGGCAGAGACCCAGTACTTC. The variable domain in full, completed from reference TRBV9 and TRBJ2-5, reads DSGVTQTPKHLITATGQRVTLRCSPRSGDLSVYWYQQSLDQGLQFLIQYYNGEERAKGNILERFSAQQFPDLHSELNLSSLELGDSALYFCASSEGTGRAETQYFGPGTRLLVL.

Many counts were recorded for this clonotype. The chain has TRBV5-1 and TRBJ2-5; D possibly corresponds to TRBD1 (6 bases). There are 15 residues in the CDR3. Germline CDR1 SGHRS, CDR2 YFSETQ. The V and J ends lost 2 bases and 0 bases respectively, with 11 bases between them. The CDR3 DNA reads TGCGCCAGCAGCTTAAGGGGGAACAACCAAGAGACCCAGTACTTC. It specifies CASSLRGNNQETQYF.

This clonotype was observed at least ten times. The gene calls are TRBV4-3 and TRBJ1-4, with TRBD1 identical over 7 bases. The CDR3 consists of 14 residues. Unmatched junction bases numbered 3, after V lost 1 base and J lost 7 bases. Germline-derived CDR1 and CDR2 are LGHNA and YSLEER. CDR3 sequence (DNA): TGCGCCAGCAGCCAAGCAGGGGGGGCTGAAAAACTGTTTTTT. This encodes CASSQAGGAEKLFF.

Only a few counts were recorded for this clonotype. This chain uses TRBV3-1 with TRBJ1-1, with D unresolved. This CDR3 has 13 residues. CDR1 and CDR2 (germline): LGHDT, YNNKEL (reference sequence). V was trimmed by 4 bases and J by 6 bases, leaving 12 bases between them. The CDR3 coding sequence is TGTGCCAGCAGCCGCCAGATAACAGCTGAAGCTTTCTTT. Translated, it gives CASSRQITAEAFF. Full variable domain (missing parts from reference TRBV3-1 and TRBJ1-1): DTAVSQTPKYLVTQMGNDKSIKCEQNLGHDTMYWYKQDSKKFLKIMFSYNNKELIINETVPNRFSPKSPDKAHLNLHINSLELGDSAVYFCASSRQITAEAFFGQGTRLTVV.

This clonotype was picked up many times. The chain employs TRBV20-1 and TRBJ1-5, with TRBD1 matching over 7 bases. This CDR3 contains 14 residues. V lost 3 bases and J lost 0; bases outside the gene matches: 2. The V gene's germline CDR1 is DFQATT and CDR2 SNEGSKA (reference sequence). CDR3 amino acids: CSARTGNSNQPQHF. In nucleotides, the CDR3 is TGCAGTGCTAGGACAGGGAATAGCAATCAGCCCCAGCATTTT.

This clonotype occurred many times. The chain joins TRBV4-1 to TRBJ2-2; D is unresolved. From germline, CDR1 is MGHRA and CDR2 YSYEKL. Trimming shortened V by 4 bases and J by 7 bases, and 7 bases separated the two germline ends. The CDR3 is 12 residues long. The CDR3 region is CASSRAVGELFF. In DNA form, the CDR3 reads TGCGCCAGCAGCCGAGCTGTCGGGGAGCTGTTTTTT.

This clonotype was seen ten or more times. The chain has TRBV11-2 and TRBJ2-2; perhaps TRBD1 as D (5 bases). Per the germline V gene, CDR1 is SGHAT and CDR2 is FQNNGV. The V gene lost 1 base and the J gene lost 11 bases, with 20 bases spanning the gap. The CDR3 covers 16 residues. The CDR3 loop reads CASSLVSSPPRGELFF. The CDR3 coding sequence is TGTGCCAGCAGCTTAGTTTCCTCCCCACCTAGGGGAGAGCTGTTTTTT.

At least ten counts were recorded for this clonotype. The V call is TRBV6-1, the J call TRBJ1-1; 9 bases map to TRBD1. The ends lost 2 bases at V and 5 bases at J; junction bases unmatched: 6. This CDR3 has 15 residues. CDR1 and CDR2 from the germline V gene are MNHNS and SASEGT. The chain's CDR3 is CASSELGTGRTEAFF. CDR3 in DNA: TGTGCCAGCAGTGAACTAGGGACAGGGAGGACTGAAGCTTTCTTT.